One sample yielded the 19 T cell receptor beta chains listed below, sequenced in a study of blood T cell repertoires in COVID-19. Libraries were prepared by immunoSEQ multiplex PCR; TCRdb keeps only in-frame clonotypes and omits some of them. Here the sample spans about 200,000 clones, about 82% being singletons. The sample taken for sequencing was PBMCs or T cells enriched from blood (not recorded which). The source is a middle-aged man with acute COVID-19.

The CDR3 here is CASQNGANEKLFF. The CDR3, as DNA: TGTGCCAGTCAGAACGGGGCTAATGAAAAACTGTTTTTT. The genes are TRBV3-1 (or the pseudogene TRBV3-2) and TRBJ1-4; D unclear. CDR1 and CDR2 (germline): LGHDT, YNNKEL (reference sequence). The V end was cut by 9 bases, the J end by 3 bases, with 11 bases between. This CDR3 spans 13 amino acids.

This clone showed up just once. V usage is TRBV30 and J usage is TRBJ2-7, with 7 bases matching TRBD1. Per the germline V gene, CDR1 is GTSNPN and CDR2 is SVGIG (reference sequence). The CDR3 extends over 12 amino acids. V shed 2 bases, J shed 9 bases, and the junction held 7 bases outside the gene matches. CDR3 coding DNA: TGTGCCTGGAGTCCTACAGGGGAAAGGCAGTACTTC. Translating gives CAWSPTGERQYF.

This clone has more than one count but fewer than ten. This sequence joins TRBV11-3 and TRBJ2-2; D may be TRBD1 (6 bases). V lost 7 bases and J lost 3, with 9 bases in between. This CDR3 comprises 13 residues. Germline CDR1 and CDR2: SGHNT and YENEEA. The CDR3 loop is CASNSGDTGELFF. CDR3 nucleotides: TGTGCCAGCAATTCAGGGGACACCGGGGAGCTGTTTTTT.

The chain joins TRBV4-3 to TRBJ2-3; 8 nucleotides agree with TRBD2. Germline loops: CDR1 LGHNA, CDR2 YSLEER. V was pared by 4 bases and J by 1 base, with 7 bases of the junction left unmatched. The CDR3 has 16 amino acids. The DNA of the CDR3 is TGCGCCAGCAGCCGTCGGGCGGGAGGAGGCACAGATACGCAGTATTTT. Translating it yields CASSRRAGGGTDTQYF.

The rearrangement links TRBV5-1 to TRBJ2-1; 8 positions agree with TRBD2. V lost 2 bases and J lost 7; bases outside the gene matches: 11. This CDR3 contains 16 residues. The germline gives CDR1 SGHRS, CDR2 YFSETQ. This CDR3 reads CASSLPREERLNEQFF. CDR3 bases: TGCGCCAGCAGCTTACCGCGGGAGGAGCGGCTAAATGAGCAGTTCTTC. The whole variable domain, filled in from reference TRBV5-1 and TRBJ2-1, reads KAGVTQTPRYLIKTRGQQVTLSCSPISGHRSVSWYQQTPGQGLQFLFEYFSETQRNKGNFPGRFSGRQFSNSRSEMNVSTLELGDSALYLCASSLPREERLNEQFFGPGTRLTVL.

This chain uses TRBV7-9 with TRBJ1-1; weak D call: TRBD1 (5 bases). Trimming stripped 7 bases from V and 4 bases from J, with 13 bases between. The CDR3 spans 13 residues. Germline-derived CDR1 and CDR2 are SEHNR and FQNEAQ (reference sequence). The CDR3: CASTPRGFTEAFF. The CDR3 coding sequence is TGTGCCAGCACTCCCCGGGGGTTCACTGAAGCTTTCTTT.

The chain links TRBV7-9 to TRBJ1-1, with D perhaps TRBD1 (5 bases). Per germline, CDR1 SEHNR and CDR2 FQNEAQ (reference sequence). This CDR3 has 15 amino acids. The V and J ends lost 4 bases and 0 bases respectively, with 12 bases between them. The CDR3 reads CASSSPDRMNTEAFF. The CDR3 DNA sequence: TGTGCCAGCAGCTCCCCCGACAGAATGAACACTGAAGCTTTCTTT.

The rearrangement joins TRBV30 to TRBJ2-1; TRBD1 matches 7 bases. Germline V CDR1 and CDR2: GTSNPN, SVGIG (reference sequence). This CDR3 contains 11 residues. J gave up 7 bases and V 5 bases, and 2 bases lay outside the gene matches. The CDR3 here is CAWGTVNEQFF. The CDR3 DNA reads TGTGCCTGGGGGACAGTAAATGAGCAGTTCTTC. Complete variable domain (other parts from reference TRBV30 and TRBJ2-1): SQTIHQWPATLVQPVGSPLSLECTVEGTSNPNLYWYRQAAGRGLQLLFYSVGIGQISSEVPQNLSASRPQDRQFILSSKKLLLSDSGFYLCAWGTVNEQFFGPGTRLTVL.

The CDR3 sequence is CASSVVRAIGDSPLHF. In DNA, the CDR3 is TGTGCCAGCAGTGTGGTCCGGGCAATAGGGGATTCACCCCTCCACTTT. This chain joins TRBV2 and TRBJ1-6; D is perhaps TRBD1 (5 bases). The germline CDR1 and CDR2 sequences are SNHLY and FYNNEI. V was cut by 4 bases and J by 8 bases, with 18 bases left in between. This CDR3 has 16 residues.

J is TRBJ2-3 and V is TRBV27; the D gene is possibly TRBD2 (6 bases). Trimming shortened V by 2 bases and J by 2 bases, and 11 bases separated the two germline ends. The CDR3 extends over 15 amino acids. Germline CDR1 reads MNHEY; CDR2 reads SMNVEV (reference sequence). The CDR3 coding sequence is TGTGCCAGCAGTTTACGCGGGACCTACACAGATACGCAGTATTTT. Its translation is CASSLRGTYTDTQYF.

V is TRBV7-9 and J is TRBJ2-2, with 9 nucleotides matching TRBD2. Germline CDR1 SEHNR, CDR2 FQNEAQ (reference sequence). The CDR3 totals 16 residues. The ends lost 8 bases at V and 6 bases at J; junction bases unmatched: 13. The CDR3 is CASEKGLAGRPGELFF. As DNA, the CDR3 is TGTGCCAGCGAAAAAGGGCTAGCGGGAAGACCCGGGGAGCTGTTTTTT.

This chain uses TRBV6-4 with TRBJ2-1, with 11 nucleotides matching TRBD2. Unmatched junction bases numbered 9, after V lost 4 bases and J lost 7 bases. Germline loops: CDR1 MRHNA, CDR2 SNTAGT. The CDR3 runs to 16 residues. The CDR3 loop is CASSAWGLAEGNEQFF. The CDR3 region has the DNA TGTGCCAGCAGTGCATGGGGACTAGCGGAGGGGAATGAGCAGTTCTTC.

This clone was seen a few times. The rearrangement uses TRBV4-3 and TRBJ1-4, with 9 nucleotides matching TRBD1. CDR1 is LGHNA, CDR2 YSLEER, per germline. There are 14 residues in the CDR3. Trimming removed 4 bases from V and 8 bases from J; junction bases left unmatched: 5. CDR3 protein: CASSRGQGTEKLFF. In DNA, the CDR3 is TGCGCCAGCAGCCGAGGACAGGGGACCGAAAAACTGTTTTTT.

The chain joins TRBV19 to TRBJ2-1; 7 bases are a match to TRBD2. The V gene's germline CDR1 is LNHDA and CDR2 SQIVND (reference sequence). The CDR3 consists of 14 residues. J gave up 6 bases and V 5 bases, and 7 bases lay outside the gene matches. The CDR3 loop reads CASSGPGRGNEQFF. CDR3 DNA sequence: TGTGCCAGTAGTGGTCCAGGGAGGGGCAATGAGCAGTTCTTC.

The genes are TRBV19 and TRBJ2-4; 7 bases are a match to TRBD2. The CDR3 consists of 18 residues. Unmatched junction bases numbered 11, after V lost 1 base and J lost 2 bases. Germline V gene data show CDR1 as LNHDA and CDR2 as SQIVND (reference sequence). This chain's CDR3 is CASSIGWRGRATKNIQYF. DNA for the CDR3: TGTGCCAGTAGTATAGGTTGGAGAGGGAGGGCAACCAAAAACATTCAGTACTTC. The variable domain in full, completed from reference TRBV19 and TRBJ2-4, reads DGGITQSPKYLFRKEGQNVTLSCEQNLNHDAMYWYRQDPGQGLRLIYYSQIVNDFQKGDIAEGYSVSREKKESFPLTVTSAQKNPTAFYLCASSIGWRGRATKNIQYFGAGTRLSVL.

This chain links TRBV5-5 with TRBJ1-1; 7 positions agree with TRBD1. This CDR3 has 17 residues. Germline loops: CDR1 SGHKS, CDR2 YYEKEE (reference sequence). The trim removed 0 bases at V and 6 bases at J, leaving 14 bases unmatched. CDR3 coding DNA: TGTGCCAGCAGCTTGGAACCGCCACAAAGACAGGGTCCTGAAGCTTTCTTT. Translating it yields CASSLEPPQRQGPEAFF.

The CDR3 nucleotides read TGCGCCAGCAGCTTGGAACCGGGACAGTTCTTTCTAGAGCAGTACTTC. Translation: CASSLEPGQFFLEQYF. This sequence joins TRBV5-1 and TRBJ2-7, with TRBD1 matching over 7 bases. CDR3 length: 16 residues. Germline values: CDR1 SGHRS, CDR2 YFSETQ. Trimming cost V 0 bases and J 7 bases; bases outside gene matches: 13. Full variable domain (remainder filled in from reference TRBV5-1 and TRBJ2-7): KAGVTQTPRYLIKTRGQQVTLSCSPISGHRSVSWYQQTPGQGLQFLFEYFSETQRNKGNFPGRFSGRQFSNSRSEMNVSTLELGDSALYLCASSLEPGQFFLEQYFGPGTRLTVT.

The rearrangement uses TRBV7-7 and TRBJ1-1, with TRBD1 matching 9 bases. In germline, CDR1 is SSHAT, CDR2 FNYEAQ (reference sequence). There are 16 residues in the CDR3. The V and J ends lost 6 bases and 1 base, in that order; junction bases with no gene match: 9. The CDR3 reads CASRPYTGGGNTEAFF. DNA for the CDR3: TGTGCCAGCAGACCTTATACAGGGGGCGGGAACACTGAAGCTTTCTTT.

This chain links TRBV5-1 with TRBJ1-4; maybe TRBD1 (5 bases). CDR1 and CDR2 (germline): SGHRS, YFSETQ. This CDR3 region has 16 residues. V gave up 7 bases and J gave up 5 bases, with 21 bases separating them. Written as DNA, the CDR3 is TGCGCCAGCGGCGACCCCGGGGGGGAGCTAAATGAAAAACTGTTTTTT. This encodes CASGDPGGELNEKLFF. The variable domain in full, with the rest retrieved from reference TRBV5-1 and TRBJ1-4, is KAGVTQTPRYLIKTRGQQVTLSCSPISGHRSVSWYQQTPGQGLQFLFEYFSETQRNKGNFPGRFSGRQFSNSRSEMNVSTLELGDSALYLCASGDPGGELNEKLFFGSGTQLSVL.